One and the same sample provided the 24 T cell receptor beta chains below, sequenced in a study of shared clonotypes between healthy human individuals. Sequencing was performed with immunoSEQ multiplex PCR; in TCRdb, only in-frame clones are kept and a portion is missing. The data show 2 million to 2.5 million clones, over 85% seen once. The sample comprised naive CD4+ T cells from PBMCs. As for subset: CD45RA+ positively selected. These receptors were taken from a man younger than 35 in good health. Some clones in this sample may be carry-over from other donors' samples.

This clone was seen a few times. V gene TRBV20-1 combines with J gene TRBJ1-1; D is uncertain. This CDR3 is built from 11 residues. Looked up from germline, CDR1 is DFQATT and CDR2 is SNEGSKA (reference sequence). V lost 1 base and J 9 bases, leaving 9 bases between the germline ends. The CDR3 region has the DNA TGCAGTGCTAGAGTGGAGGGTCAAGCTTTCTTT. It is translated as CSARVEGQAFF.

This clone was counted a few times. The genes are TRBV6-5 and TRBJ1-2; TRBD1 matches 7 bases. There are 14 residues in the CDR3. Trimming at V came to 6 bases and at J to 5 bases, leaving 9 bases not matched to a gene. Germline CDR1 reads MNHEY; CDR2 reads SVGAGI. CDR3 sequence: CASSPGQTLYGYTF. The CDR3 DNA reads as TGTGCCAGCAGCCCGGGACAGACGTTGTATGGCTACACCTTC.

The rearrangement links TRBV30 to TRBJ1-2; 8 bases match TRBD1. The germline V gene encodes CDR1 GTSNPN and CDR2 SVGIG (reference sequence). The J segment lost 7 bases and the V segment lost 3 bases, leaving 7 bases of the junction unmatched. The CDR3 is made up of 13 amino acids. The CDR3 is CAWRAGGVGGYTF. For the CDR3, the DNA is TGTGCCTGGAGGGCAGGGGGCGTCGGTGGCTACACCTTC. Full variable domain (outside the CDR3, taken from reference TRBV30 and TRBJ1-2): SQTIHQWPATLVQPVGSPLSLECTVEGTSNPNLYWYRQAAGRGLQLLFYSVGIGQISSEVPQNLSASRPQDRQFILSSKKLLLSDSGFYLCAWRAGGVGGYTFGSGTRLTVV.

CDR3 region: CASSWGGGTNYGYTF. The CDR3 region has the DNA TGTGCCAGCAGCTGGGGAGGGGGAACTAACTATGGCTACACCTTC. The rearrangement joins TRBV5-4 to TRBJ1-2; D may be TRBD1 (6 bases). This CDR3 has 15 residues. CDR1 SGHNT and CDR2 YYREEE come from the germline V gene (reference sequence). V was cut by 3 bases and J by 0 bases, with 12 bases left in between.

The V and J genes are TRBV11-1 and TRBJ2-2; 8 nucleotides match TRBD2. Germline trimming cut 4 bases from V and 4 bases from J; bases unmatched to any gene: 8. This CDR3 is built from 16 residues. Germline V gene data show CDR1 as SGHAT and CDR2 as FQDESV (reference sequence). The CDR3 DNA sequence: TGTGCCAGCAGCTCGGGGAGGAGCGGGAGCACCGGGGAGCTGTTTTTT. It yields the protein CASSSGRSGSTGELFF.

This chain connects TRBV12-5 to TRBJ2-1; 10 positions match TRBD2. V trimming: 0 bases; J trimming: 9 bases; junction bases outside the gene matches: 5. There are 15 residues in the CDR3. Germline V gene sequence: CDR1 LGHNT, CDR2 FRNRAP. In nucleotides, the CDR3 is TGTGCTAGTGGTTTGGTAAGCGGGAGGGGATCTGAGCAGTTCTTC. Translation: CASGLVSGRGSEQFF. The full variable domain, rest sourced from reference TRBV12-5 and TRBJ2-1, is DARVTQTPRHKVTEMGQEVTMRCQPILGHNTVFWYRQTMMQGLELLAYFRNRAPLDDSGMPKDRFSAEMPDATLATLKIQPSEPRDSAVYFCASGLVSGRGSEQFFGPGTRLTVL.

A word on this clone: Other nucleotide sequences in the sample specify the same CDR3. The CDR3 reads CSVRGGNEQFF. The CDR3 nucleotides read TGCAGCGTTCGGGGTGGGAATGAGCAGTTCTTC. This chain joins TRBV29-1 and TRBJ2-1, with D perhaps TRBD2 (5 bases). The germline gives CDR1 SQVTM, CDR2 ANQGSEA. This CDR3 comprises 11 residues. V dropped 5 bases and J dropped 7 bases, with 9 bases sitting between them.

The chain links TRBV28 to TRBJ2-2; no firm D call. Trimming took off 2 bases at V and 1 base at J, with 8 bases between the two ends. Germline V gene sequence: CDR1 MDHEN, CDR2 SYDVKM. The CDR3 extends over 15 amino acids. CDR3: CASSLNGLNTGELFF. CDR3 bases: TGTGCCAGCAGTTTAAACGGTTTGAACACCGGGGAGCTGTTTTTT.

The chain links TRBV7-2 to TRBJ2-4; D may match TRBD1 or TRBD2 (5 bases each). Germline loops: CDR1 SGHTA, CDR2 FQGNSA. The CDR3 runs to 16 residues. The V gene lost 3 bases and the J gene lost 0 bases, with 12 bases spanning the gap. As DNA, the CDR3 is TGTGCCAGCAGCTTCACCGGGACCTTAGCCAAAAACATTCAGTACTTC. Translation gives CASSFTGTLAKNIQYF.

A remark on this clone: Other DNA sequences in this specimen translate into the identical CDR3. The chain is built from TRBV15 and TRBJ2-7; D is ambiguous. The CDR3 is made up of 13 amino acids. The V gene lost 0 bases and the J gene lost 2 bases, with 5 bases spanning the gap. The germline CDR1 and CDR2 sequences are LNHNV and YYDKDF (reference sequence). CDR3 in DNA: TGTGCCACCAGCAGAGATTCCACCTACGAGCAGTACTTC. It is translated as CATSRDSTYEQYF.

The gene calls are TRBV9 and TRBJ1-1; 7 bases map to TRBD1. The CDR3 is 17 residues long. Germline V gives CDR1 SGDLS, CDR2 YYNGEE. Trimming cost V 4 bases and J 2 bases; bases outside gene matches: 14. This CDR3 is CASSPSSWDSLNTEAFF. The CDR3 region has the DNA TGTGCCAGCAGCCCTAGCTCATGGGACAGCCTCAACACTGAAGCTTTCTTT.

V and J are TRBV7-9 and TRBJ2-1; the D gene could be TRBD1 or TRBD2 (5 bases each). This CDR3 has 15 residues. Trimming pared 4 bases from V and 8 bases from J, leaving 18 bases between. The germline V gene has CDR1 SEHNR and CDR2 FQNEAQ (reference sequence). CDR3 residues: CASSSRRVGVDEQFF. CDR3 in DNA: TGTGCCAGCAGCTCCAGGCGGGTGGGGGTGGATGAGCAGTTCTTC.

The CDR3 sequence is CSVGAGIRRETEAFF. As DNA, the CDR3 is TGCAGCGTTGGGGCGGGCATAAGACGAGAGACTGAAGCTTTCTTT. The V gene is TRBV29-1, the J gene TRBJ1-1, with no clear D. This CDR3 has 15 residues. The V end lost 4 bases, the J end lost 5 bases, and 20 bases lay between the germline ends. Germline V CDR1 and CDR2: SQVTM, ANQGSEA. Combining the CDR3 with reference TRBV29-1 and TRBJ1-1 gives the whole variable domain SAVISQKPSRDICQRGTSLTIQCQVDSQVTMMFWYRQQPGQSLTLIATANQGSEATYESGFVIDKFPISRPNLTFSTLTVSNMSPEDSSIYLCSVGAGIRRETEAFFGQGTRLTVV.

CDR3 amino acids: CAISGLKNEKLFF. The CDR3 bases are TGTGCCATCTCAGGGTTGAAGAATGAAAAACTGTTTTTT. V and J are TRBV19 and TRBJ1-4; TRBD1 is a possible D gene (5 bases). V dropped 10 bases and J dropped 5 bases, with 14 bases sitting between them. The CDR3 extends over 13 amino acids. Germline CDR1 LNHDA, CDR2 SQIVND (reference sequence). Together with reference TRBV19 and TRBJ1-4, the CDR3 gives the full variable domain: DGGITQSPKYLFRKEGQNVTLSCEQNLNHDAMYWYRQDPGQGLRLIYYSQIVNDFQKGDIAEGYSVSREKKESFPLTVTSAQKNPTAFYLCAISGLKNEKLFFGSGTQLSVL.

V and J are TRBV7-2 and TRBJ2-4, with 11 bases fitting TRBD2. With V trimmed by 3 bases and J by 0 bases, 4 bases remained unmatched. This CDR3 contains 17 residues. Germline lookup yields CDR1 SGHTA and CDR2 FQGNSA. The CDR3 sequence: CASSLTSGDIAKNIQYF. In DNA, the CDR3 is TGTGCCAGCAGCTTGACTAGCGGGGACATAGCCAAAAACATTCAGTACTTC.

The chain has TRBV15 and TRBJ2-5; D remains ambiguous. V dropped 3 bases and J dropped 5 bases, with 7 bases sitting between them. Germline lookup yields CDR1 LNHNV and CDR2 YYDKDF (reference sequence). The CDR3 sequence is 12 residues long. The CDR3 DNA follows: TGTGCCACCAGCAGCCATAGGGAGACCCAGTACTTC. This translates into CATSSHRETQYF. The full variable domain, completed using reference TRBV15 and TRBJ2-5, is DAMVIQNPRYQVTQFGKPVTLSCSQTLNHNVMYWYQQKSSQAPKLLFHYYDKDFNNEADTPDNFQSRRPNTSFCFLDIRSPGLGDTAMYLCATSSHRETQYFGPGTRLLVL.

The chain uses TRBV19 and TRBJ1-4; the D gene is possibly TRBD1 (6 bases). The germline CDR1 and CDR2 sequences are LNHDA and SQIVND (reference sequence). Trimming cost V 4 bases and J 8 bases, with 17 bases left between them. The length of the CDR3 is 15 residues. The CDR3, as DNA: TGTGCCAGTAGTAACAAGGGGGGGCGTCGGGAAAAACTGTTTTTT. Translated, it gives CASSNKGGRREKLFF.

The CDR3 loop reads CASSRQGSYNEQFF. The DNA of the CDR3 is TGTGCCAGCAGCCGCCAGGGGTCCTACAATGAGCAGTTCTTC. The chain employs TRBV27 and TRBJ2-1; tentative D call: TRBD1 (6 bases). Germline CDR1 is MNHEY and CDR2 is SMNVEV (reference sequence). V shed 6 bases and J shed 1 base, with 10 bases lying between them. CDR3 length: 14 amino acids.

The CDR3 loop is CASSPGQTTYEQYF. Here the CDR3 DNA reads TGTGCCAGCAGTCCGGGACAGACCACCTACGAGCAGTACTTC. This chain joins TRBV28 and TRBJ2-7, with 7 bases fitting TRBD1. The CDR3 runs 14 residues. Germline V gene data show CDR1 as MDHEN and CDR2 as SYDVKM. V lost 5 bases and J lost 2; bases outside the gene matches: 6. Variable domain in full (rest from reference TRBV28 and TRBJ2-7): DVKVTQSSRYLVKRTGEKVFLECVQDMDHENMFWYRQDPGLGLRLIYFSYDVKMKEKGDIPEGYSVSREKKERFSLILESASTNQTSMYLCASSPGQTTYEQYFGPGTRLTVT.

This chain uses TRBV5-1 with TRBJ1-2; the D gene is possibly TRBD1 (5 bases). CDR1 and CDR2 from the germline V gene are SGHRS and YFSETQ. The CDR3 sequence is 14 residues long. Trimming shortened V by 2 bases and J by 8 bases, and 16 bases separated the two germline ends. Here the CDR3 DNA reads TGCGCCAGCAGCTTTGGGACGGCTGAAATGGGCTACACCTTC. Translation: CASSFGTAEMGYTF.

This rearrangement joins TRBV28 to TRBJ1-2; 8 bases align to TRBD1. This CDR3 spans 14 amino acids. V lost 7 bases and J lost 13; bases outside the gene matches: 17. From germline, CDR1 is MDHEN and CDR2 SYDVKM. The CDR3 is CASIPDRGRPQGTF. CDR3 DNA sequence: TGTGCCAGCATCCCTGACAGGGGTAGGCCTCAGGGCACCTTC.

This clone was recorded only once. The V gene is TRBV7-2, the J gene TRBJ2-7; TRBD2 aligns across 7 bases. CDR3 length equals 17 residues. J was trimmed by 1 base and V by 4 bases; bases with no gene match: 13. CDR1 SGHTA and CDR2 FQGNSA come from the germline V gene. CDR3 sequence: CASSSPGGWEGSYEQYF. The CDR3 bases are TGTGCCAGCAGCTCCCCCGGCGGGTGGGAGGGATCCTACGAGCAGTACTTC.

The chain carries TRBV29-1 and TRBJ1-1, with D possibly TRBD1 on 6 matching bases. V was pared by 5 bases and J by 6 bases, with 16 bases between. Germline CDR1 reads SQVTM; CDR2 reads ANQGSEA. The CDR3 extends over 13 amino acids. The CDR3 sequence is CSVRGQYRAEAFF. As DNA, the CDR3 is TGCAGCGTTAGAGGACAGTACCGCGCTGAAGCTTTCTTT.

This clone was detected a few times. V gene TRBV27 combines with J gene TRBJ2-2; D is undetermined. This CDR3 has 13 residues. Deletions cut 7 bases from V and 0 bases from J, with 6 bases between. Germline CDR1 MNHEY, CDR2 SMNVEV (reference sequence). The CDR3 DNA sequence: TGTGCCAGCAACTCGGCGAACACCGGGGAGCTGTTTTTT. As protein: CASNSANTGELFF.